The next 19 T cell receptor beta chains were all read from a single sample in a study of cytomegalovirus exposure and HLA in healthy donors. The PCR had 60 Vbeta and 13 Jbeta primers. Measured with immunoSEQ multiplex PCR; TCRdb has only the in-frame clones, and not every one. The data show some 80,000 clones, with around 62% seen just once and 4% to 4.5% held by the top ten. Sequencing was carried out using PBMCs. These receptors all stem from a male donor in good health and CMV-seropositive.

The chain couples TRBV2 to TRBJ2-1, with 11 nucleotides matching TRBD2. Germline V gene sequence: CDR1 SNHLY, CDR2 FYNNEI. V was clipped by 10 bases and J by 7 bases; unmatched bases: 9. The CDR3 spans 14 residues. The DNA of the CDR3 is TGTGCCAACCGACTAGCGGGACTTACAAATGAGCAGTTCTTC. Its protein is CANRLAGLTNEQFF.

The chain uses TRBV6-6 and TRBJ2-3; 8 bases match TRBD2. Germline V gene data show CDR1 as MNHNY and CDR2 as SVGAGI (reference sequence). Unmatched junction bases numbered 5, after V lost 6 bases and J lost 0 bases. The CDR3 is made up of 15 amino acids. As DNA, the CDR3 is TGTGCCAGCAGATCCCCGGGGGGGAGCACAGATACGCAGTATTTT. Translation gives CASRSPGGSTDTQYF.

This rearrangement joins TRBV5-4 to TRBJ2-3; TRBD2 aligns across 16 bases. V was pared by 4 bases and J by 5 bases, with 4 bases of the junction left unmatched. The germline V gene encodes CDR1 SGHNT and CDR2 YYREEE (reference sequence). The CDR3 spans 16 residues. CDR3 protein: CASSRGTSGREDTQYF. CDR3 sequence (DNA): TGTGCCAGCAGCCGCGGGACTAGCGGGAGGGAAGATACGCAGTATTTT.

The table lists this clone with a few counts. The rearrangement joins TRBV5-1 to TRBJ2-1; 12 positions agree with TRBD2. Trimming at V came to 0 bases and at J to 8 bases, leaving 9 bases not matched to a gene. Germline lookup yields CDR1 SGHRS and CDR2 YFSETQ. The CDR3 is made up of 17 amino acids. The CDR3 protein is CASSLAGTSGGLDEQFF. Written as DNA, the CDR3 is TGCGCCAGCAGCTTGGCGGGAACTAGCGGGGGGTTGGATGAGCAGTTCTTC.

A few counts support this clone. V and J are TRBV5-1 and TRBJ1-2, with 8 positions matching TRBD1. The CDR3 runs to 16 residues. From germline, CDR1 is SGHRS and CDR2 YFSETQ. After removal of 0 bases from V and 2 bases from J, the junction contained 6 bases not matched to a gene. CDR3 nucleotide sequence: TGCGCCAGCAGCTTGGGACAGGGGATTAAGAACTATGGCTACACCTTC. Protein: CASSLGQGIKNYGYTF.

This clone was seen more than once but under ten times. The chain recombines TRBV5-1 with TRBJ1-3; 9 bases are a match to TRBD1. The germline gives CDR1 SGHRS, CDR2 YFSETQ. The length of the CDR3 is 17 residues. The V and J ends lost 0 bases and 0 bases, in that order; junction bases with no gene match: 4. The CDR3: CASSLGDRARSGNTIYF. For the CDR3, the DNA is TGCGCCAGCAGCTTGGGGGACAGGGCGCGCTCTGGAAACACCATATATTTT. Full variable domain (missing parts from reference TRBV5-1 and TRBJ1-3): KAGVTQTPRYLIKTRGQQVTLSCSPISGHRSVSWYQQTPGQGLQFLFEYFSETQRNKGNFPGRFSGRQFSNSRSEMNVSTLELGDSALYLCASSLGDRARSGNTIYFGEGSWLTVV.

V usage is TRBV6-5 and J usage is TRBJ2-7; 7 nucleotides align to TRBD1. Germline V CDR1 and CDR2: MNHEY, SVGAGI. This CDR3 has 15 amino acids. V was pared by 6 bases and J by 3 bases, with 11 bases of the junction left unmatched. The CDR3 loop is CASRLNRDSLYEQYF. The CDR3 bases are TGTGCCAGCAGACTGAACCGGGACAGCCTCTACGAGCAGTACTTC.

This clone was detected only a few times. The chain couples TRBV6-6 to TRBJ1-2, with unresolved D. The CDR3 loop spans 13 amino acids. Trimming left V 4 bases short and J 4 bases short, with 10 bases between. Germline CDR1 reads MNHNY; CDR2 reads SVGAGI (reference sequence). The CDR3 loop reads CASSSRPPYGYTF. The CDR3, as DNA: TGTGCCAGCAGTTCTAGGCCCCCCTATGGCTACACCTTC.

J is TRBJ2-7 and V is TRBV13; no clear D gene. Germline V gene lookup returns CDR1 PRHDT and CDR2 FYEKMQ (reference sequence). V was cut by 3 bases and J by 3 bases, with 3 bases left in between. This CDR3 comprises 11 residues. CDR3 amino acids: CASSLSYEQYF. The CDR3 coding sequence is TGTGCCAGCAGCTTGAGCTACGAGCAGTACTTC. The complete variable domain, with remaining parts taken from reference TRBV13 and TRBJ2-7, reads AAGVIQSPRHLIKEKRETATLKCYPIPRHDTVYWYQQGPGQDPQFLISFYEKMQSDKGSIPDRFSAQQFSDYHSELNMSSLELGDSALYFCASSLSYEQYFGPGTRLTVT.

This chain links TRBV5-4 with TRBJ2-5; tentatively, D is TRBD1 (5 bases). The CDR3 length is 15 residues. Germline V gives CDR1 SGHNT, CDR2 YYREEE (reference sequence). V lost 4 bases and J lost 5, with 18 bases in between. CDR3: CASSADIGRVETQYF. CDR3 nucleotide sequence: TGTGCCAGCAGCGCGGACATAGGCAGGGTGGAGACCCAGTACTTC.

In nucleotides, the CDR3 is TGTGCCAGCACCCGAGATTATAGGGGCACCGGGGAGCTGTTTTTT. Protein sequence: CASTRDYRGTGELFF. The chain uses TRBV6-4 and TRBJ2-2; possible D gene TRBD1, 5 bases. The germline V gene encodes CDR1 MRHNA and CDR2 SNTAGT. Trimming removed 7 bases at V and 4 bases at J, with 16 bases between. This CDR3 spans 15 amino acids.

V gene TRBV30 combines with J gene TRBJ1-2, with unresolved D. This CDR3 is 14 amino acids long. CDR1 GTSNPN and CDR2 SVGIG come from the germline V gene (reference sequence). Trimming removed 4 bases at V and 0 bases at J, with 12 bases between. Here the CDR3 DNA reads TGTGCCTGGACAGGTCCTACTGCTAACTATGGCTACACCTTC. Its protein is CAWTGPTANYGYTF.

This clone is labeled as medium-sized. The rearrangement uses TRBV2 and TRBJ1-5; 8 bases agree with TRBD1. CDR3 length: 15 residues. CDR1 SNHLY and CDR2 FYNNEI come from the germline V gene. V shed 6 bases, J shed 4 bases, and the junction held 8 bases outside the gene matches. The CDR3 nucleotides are TGTGCCAGCAGGGGAGGGACAGGCGGAAATCAGCCCCAGCATTTT. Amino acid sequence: CASRGGTGGNQPQHF.

The CDR3 DNA reads TGTGCCAGCAGTTACTCGCTAGCGGCGAACACCGGGGAGCTGTTTTTT. Protein product: CASSYSLAANTGELFF. The V call is TRBV6-5, the J call TRBJ2-2, with 7 bases aligning to TRBD2. Germline-derived CDR1 and CDR2 are MNHEY and SVGAGI. The CDR3 is made up of 16 amino acids. V lost 0 bases, J lost 0 bases, and 1 base stayed unmatched.

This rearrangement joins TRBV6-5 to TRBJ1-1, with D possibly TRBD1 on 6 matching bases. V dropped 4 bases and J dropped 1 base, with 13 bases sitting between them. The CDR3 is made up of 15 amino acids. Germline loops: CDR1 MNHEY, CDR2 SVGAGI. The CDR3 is CASSSGGQRNTEAFF. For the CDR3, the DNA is TGTGCCAGCAGTTCCGGTGGACAGAGGAACACTGAAGCTTTCTTT.

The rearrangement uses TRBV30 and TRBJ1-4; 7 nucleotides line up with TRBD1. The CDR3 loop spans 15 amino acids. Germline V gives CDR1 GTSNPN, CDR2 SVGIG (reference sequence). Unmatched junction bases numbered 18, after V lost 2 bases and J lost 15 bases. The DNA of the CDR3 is TGTGCCTGGAGTAGCAGGGCCAGCCTCTACACAGGGGTGTTTTTT. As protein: CAWSSRASLYTGVFF.

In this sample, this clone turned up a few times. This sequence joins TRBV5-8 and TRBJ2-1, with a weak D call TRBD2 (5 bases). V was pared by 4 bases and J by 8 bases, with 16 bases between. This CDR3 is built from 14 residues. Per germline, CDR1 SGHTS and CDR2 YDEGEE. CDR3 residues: CASSPIARRDEQFF. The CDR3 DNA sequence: TGTGCCAGCAGCCCTATAGCGCGGCGGGATGAGCAGTTCTTC.

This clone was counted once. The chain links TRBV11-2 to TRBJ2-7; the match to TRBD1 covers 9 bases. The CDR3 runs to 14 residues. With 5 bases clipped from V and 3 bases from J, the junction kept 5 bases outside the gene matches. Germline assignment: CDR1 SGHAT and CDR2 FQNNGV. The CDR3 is CASSPGQGNYEQYF. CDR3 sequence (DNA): TGTGCCAGCAGCCCCGGACAGGGGAACTACGAGCAGTACTTC.

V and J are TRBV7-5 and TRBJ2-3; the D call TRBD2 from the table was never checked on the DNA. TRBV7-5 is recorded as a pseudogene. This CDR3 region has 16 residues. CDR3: CARSPLAGEPTDTQYF. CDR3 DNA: TGTGCCAGAAGCCCTTTAGCGGGGGAACCCACAGATACGCAGTATTTT.